This TCR beta chain comes out of a study of T cell responses to AZD1222 COVID-19 vaccine (dated by TCRdb to the early 2020s). Some background on the complete study: A total of over 230 trial participants underwent TCR sequencing, of whom 207 received two doses of AZD1222 and about 26 received two doses of the MenACWY control vaccine. Trial participants were enrolled by age into 18-55, 56-69 and 70-plus year subgroups, with about 150, 28 and 57 TCR-sequenced participants respectively. General conclusions and limits of the study: Conclusions about previously exposed vaccinees are limited because only 5 or 6 AZD1222 recipients were SARS-CoV-2 seropositive at baseline. Vaccine-associated CD4 TCRs spanned the whole spike protein, with dominant responses in regions 160-218 and 743-854. Epitopes outside the regions mutated in the B.1.351 and B.1.1.7 variants were reportedly recognized by nearly half of the unique spike-specific TCRs. Participants were mostly white British, with more females than males. The authors suggested clonal diversity may have been underestimated. No day 14 peak-response samples were available, so repertoires were characterized only after the peak T cell response. After two AZD1222 doses, both the breadth and the depth of spike-specific TCRs were significantly higher than at day 0 and than in MenACWY recipients. In the small 56-69-year group, the increase in depth fell short of significance, most likely because of low power.

The CDR3 regions of human TCRbeta chains were analyzed by immunosequencing. Processing in the source paper ran as follows. TCRs in the repertoires were matched against a reference library of SARS-CoV-2-specific TCRs that had been generated with the MIRA antigen-specificity platform. Breadth was defined as the fraction of unique TCRs that were SARS-CoV-2-associated. Depth was defined as the fraction of total T cells that were SARS-CoV-2-associated. Each spike-specific TCR was assigned to its reactive spike region and to a CD4 or CD8 class using the MIRA data. Log10-transformed breadth and depth values were compared by one-way ANOVA with Sidak's multiple comparisons tests. TCRdb limited this immuneACCESS table to in-frame rearrangements with V and J called. A share of clones is missing; checked studies link under half to unresolved V genes, and the rest is unexplained. The V and J calls and clone size are taken from that table; D and trimming were inferred from the DNA. The sample includes 100,000 to 120,000 clones, with around nine tenths observed a single time. The ten top clones hold about 15% of the sample.

The sample's time point label, in plain terms: about 28 days (+/-7) after the second vaccine dose. Because spike-specific TCR depth and breadth did not differ between the two schedules, AZD1222 recipients who got a second dose at roughly 4 weeks were pooled with those who got a second dose at roughly 12 weeks. Vaccinee samples came from UK trials COV001 and COV002, including a single-blind randomized controlled phase 2/3 trial of AZD1222 (ChAdOx1 nCoV-19) in healthy adults. Trial participant PBMC samples were collected at day 0 and day 28 after the second dose for TCRbeta chain sequencing. Concerning this clone: No cognate antigen has been identified for it. No much larger clone is present one base from it, and per-base qualities are unavailable.

The germline V end is reduced by 3 bases and the J end by 3 bases; junction bases left unmatched: 6. Counted from cysteine to phenylalanine, this CDR3 has 17 amino acids. Only the CDR3 portion is preserved as DNA: 51 bases, with reading frame beginning at the first base. CDR1 and CDR2 (SGHDT, YYEEEE) derive from the germline V gene. This receptor was identified in an adult who received the AZD1222 COVID-19 vaccine. The chain is assembled from TRBV5-6 and TRBJ2-2; TRBD2 lines up with 12 middle nucleotides. Here the sequenced sample was peripheral blood, taken 28 days after the second AZD1222 dose. The CDR3 protein is CASSYEWTSGDTGELFF. The nucleotides are TGTGCCAGCAGCTACGAATGGACTAGCGGGGACACCGGGGAGCTGTTTTTT.